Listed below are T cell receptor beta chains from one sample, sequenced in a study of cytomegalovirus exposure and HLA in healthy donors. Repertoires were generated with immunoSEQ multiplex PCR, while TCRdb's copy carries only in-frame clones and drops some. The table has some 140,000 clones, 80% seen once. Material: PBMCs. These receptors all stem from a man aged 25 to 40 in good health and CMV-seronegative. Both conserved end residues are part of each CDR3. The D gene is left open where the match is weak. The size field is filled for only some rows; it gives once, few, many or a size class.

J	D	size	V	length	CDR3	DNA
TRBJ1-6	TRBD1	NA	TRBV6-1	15	CASRWTGGDDSPLHF	TGTGCCAGCAGGTGGACAGGGGGCGATGATTCACCCCTCCACTTT
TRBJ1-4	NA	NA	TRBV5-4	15	CASSSTGYGNEKLFF	TGTGCCAGCAGCTCCACGGGGTATGGGAATGAAAAACTGTTTTTT
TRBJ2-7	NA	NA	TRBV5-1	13	CASSLAQKYEQYF	TGCGCCAGCAGCTTGGCACAGAAATACGAGCAGTACTTC
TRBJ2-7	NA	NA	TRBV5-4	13	CASSPGLNYEQYF	TGTGCCAGCAGCCCAGGACTGAACTACGAGCAGTACTTC
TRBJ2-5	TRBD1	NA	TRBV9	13	CASSRTGYETQYF	TGTGCCAGCAGCAGGACAGGGTACGAGACCCAGTACTTC
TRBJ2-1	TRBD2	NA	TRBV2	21	CASSEFTPLAGIRRLYNEQFF	TGTGCCAGCAGTGAGTTCACGCCACTAGCGGGAATACGTAGACTCTACAATGAGCAGTTCTTC
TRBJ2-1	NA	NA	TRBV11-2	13	CASRNQGGYEQFF	TGTGCCAGCAGGAACCAGGGTGGGTATGAGCAGTTCTTC
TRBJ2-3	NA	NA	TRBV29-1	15	CSVAWGGQGTDTQYF	TGCAGCGTTGCTTGGGGTGGGCAGGGGACAGATACGCAGTATTTT
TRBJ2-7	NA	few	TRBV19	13	CASSIAQGYEQYF	TGTGCCAGTAGTATAGCCCAGGGGTACGAGCAGTACTTC
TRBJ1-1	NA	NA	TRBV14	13	CASSQSPGGRAFF	TGTGCCAGCAGCCAATCTCCGGGGGGGCGGGCTTTCTTT
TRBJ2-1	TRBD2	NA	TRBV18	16	CASSPPGREGNNEQFF	TGTGCCAGCTCACCACCGGGGAGGGAGGGGAACAATGAGCAGTTCTTC
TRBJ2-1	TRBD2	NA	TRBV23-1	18	CASSQWGTSRLGYNEQFF	TGCGCCAGCAGTCAATGGGGGACTAGCCGGTTGGGCTACAATGAGCAGTTCTTC
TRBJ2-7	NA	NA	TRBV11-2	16	CASSPSGRGRPYEQYF	TGTGCCAGCAGCCCCTCCGGGCGGGGCAGACCTTACGAGCAGTACTTC
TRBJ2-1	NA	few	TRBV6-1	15	CASNKGQDSYNEQFF	TGTGCCAGCAACAAGGGGCAGGACTCCTACAATGAGCAGTTCTTC
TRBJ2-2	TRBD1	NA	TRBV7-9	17	CASSFRGTGGGTGELFF	TGTGCCAGCAGCTTCCGGGGGACAGGGGGCGGAACCGGGGAGCTGTTTTTT
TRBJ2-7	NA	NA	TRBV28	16	CASNTLGRGPSYEQYF	TGTGCCAGCAATACCCTGGGAAGGGGCCCCTCCTACGAGCAGTACTTC
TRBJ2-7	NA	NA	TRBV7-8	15	CASSLGQSPSYEQYF	TGTGCCAGCAGCTTAGGGCAGTCACCCTCCTACGAGCAGTACTTC
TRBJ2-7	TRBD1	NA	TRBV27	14	CASSPGQGGYEQYF	TGTGCCAGCAGCCCAGGACAGGGGGGATACGAGCAGTACTTC
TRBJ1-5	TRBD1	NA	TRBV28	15	CASILVRGSNQPQHF	TGTGCCAGCATCCTAGTCAGGGGGAGCAATCAGCCCCAGCATTTT
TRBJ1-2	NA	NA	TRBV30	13	CAWDSYRVGGYTF	TGTGCCTGGGATTCTTACAGGGTCGGTGGCTACACCTTC
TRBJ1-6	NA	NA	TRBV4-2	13	CASSQDIIRPLHF	TGTGCCAGCAGCCAAGATATTATTCGGCCCCTCCACTTT
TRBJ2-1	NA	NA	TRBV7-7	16	CASSPSEEGAGNEQFF	TGTGCCAGCAGCCCAAGTGAGGAGGGGGCAGGGAATGAGCAGTTCTTC
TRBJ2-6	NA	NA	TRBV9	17	CASSAVLGPAGANVLTF	TGTGCCAGCAGCGCCGTATTGGGCCCAGCTGGGGCCAACGTCCTGACTTTC
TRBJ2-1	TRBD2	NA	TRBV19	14	CASTFGRAYNEQFF	TGTGCCAGTACGTTCGGGAGGGCCTACAATGAGCAGTTCTTC
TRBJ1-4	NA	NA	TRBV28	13	CASSLLQDEKLFF	TGTGCCAGCAGTTTATTGCAGGATGAAAAACTGTTTTTT
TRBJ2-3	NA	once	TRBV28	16	CASSFLGGSNTDTQYF	TGTGCCAGCAGTTTCTTAGGTGGGAGCAACACAGATACGCAGTATTTT
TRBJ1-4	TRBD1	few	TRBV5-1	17	CASSLRGGGQGGEKLFF	TGCGCCAGCAGCTTGAGAGGTGGTGGACAGGGGGGAGAAAAACTGTTTTTT
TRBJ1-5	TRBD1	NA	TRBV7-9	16	CASSLAQGTGNQPQHF	TGTGCCAGCAGCTTAGCGCAAGGGACAGGGAACCAGCCCCAGCATTTT
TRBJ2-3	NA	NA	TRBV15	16	CATSRDISGSTDTQYF	TGTGCCACCAGCAGAGATATAAGCGGGAGCACAGATACGCAGTATTTT
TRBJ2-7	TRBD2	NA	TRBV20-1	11	CSARLAGKQYF	TGCAGTGCGCGACTAGCGGGAAAGCAGTACTTC
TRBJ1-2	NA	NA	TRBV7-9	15	CASSLSLAGAIGYTF	TGTGCCAGCAGCTTGTCACTCGCAGGGGCAATTGGCTACACCTTC
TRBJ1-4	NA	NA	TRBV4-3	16	CASSQDSRRVPEKLFF	TGCGCCAGCAGCCAAGATAGCAGGAGGGTCCCTGAAAAACTGTTTTTT
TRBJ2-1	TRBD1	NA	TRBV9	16	CASSAFGTGSYNEQFF	TGTGCCAGCAGCGCCTTCGGGACAGGGTCGTACAATGAGCAGTTCTTC
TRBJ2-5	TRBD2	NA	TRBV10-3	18	CAIGADGTSGRAWETQYF	TGTGCCATCGGGGCAGACGGGACTAGCGGGAGGGCCTGGGAGACCCAGTACTTC
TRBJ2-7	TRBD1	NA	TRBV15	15	CATSRHPDRGYEQYF	TGTGCCACCAGCAGACATCCGGACAGGGGGTACGAGCAGTACTTC
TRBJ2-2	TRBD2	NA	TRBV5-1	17	CASSPWGAGAGTGELFF	TGCGCCAGCAGCCCTTGGGGAGCGGGAGCGGGTACCGGGGAGCTGTTTTTT